A selection of T cell receptor beta chains follows, all from one sample in a study of T cell responses to AZD1222 COVID-19 vaccine. Libraries were prepared by immunoSEQ multiplex PCR; TCRdb keeps only in-frame clonotypes and omits some of them. The sample shows approximately 100,000 clones, about 90% of them seen only once. The sequenced sample was peripheral blood, obtained on day 0 of AZD1222 vaccination. The source is an adult in good health. Both conserved end residues are part of each CDR3. A D gene is named only where the DNA matches it firmly. Where a row states a size, it is once, few, many or the class of an expanded clone; other rows omit it.

clone size	J gene	D gene	V gene	CDR3 DNA	CDR3 protein
NA	TRBJ2-7	TRBD1	TRBV27	TGTGCCAGCAGTTTATTGCCAGGGGGAACCTACGAGCAGTACTTC	CASSLLPGGTYEQYF
once	TRBJ2-7	NA	TRBV28	TGTGCCAGCAGTTCCAAAGCCTACGAGCAGTACTTC	CASSSKAYEQYF
NA	TRBJ2-7	TRBD2	TRBV30	TGTGCCTGGGGGCGGGAGACGGCTCGTATAGGCGAGCAGTACTTC	CAWGRETARIGEQYF
NA	TRBJ1-1	TRBD1	TRBV6-4	TGTGCCAGCAGAGCGGACAGGGTGAACACTGAAGCTTTCTTT	CASRADRVNTEAFF
NA	TRBJ1-1	NA	TRBV18	TGTGCCAGCTCACCTCGGACGGAGAACACTGAAGCTTTCTTT	CASSPRTENTEAFF
once	TRBJ2-1	TRBD2	TRBV7-2	TGTGCCAGCAGCCTTGTGCCCGGGACTACCTTATACAATGAGCAGTTCTTC	CASSLVPGTTLYNEQFF
NA	TRBJ1-1	NA	TRBV18	TGTGCCAGCTCGGGGGACACTGAAGCTTTCTTT	CASSGDTEAFF
once	TRBJ2-7	TRBD1	TRBV15	TGTGCCACCAGCAGAGCGGGACAGGGCACCTACGAGCAGTACTTC	CATSRAGQGTYEQYF
once	TRBJ1-6	NA	TRBV27	TGTGCCAGCAACCCTGTGGGGCTTAGCTCCTATAATTCACCCCTCCACTTT	CASNPVGLSSYNSPLHF
NA	TRBJ2-7	NA	TRBV11-2	TGTGCCAGCAGCTTAGATCCCAGGGAATCCTACGAGCAGTACTTC	CASSLDPRESYEQYF
NA	TRBJ1-2	NA	TRBV6-5	TGTGCCAGCGGGCGGGACCTGGACGGCTACACCTTC	CASGRDLDGYTF
NA	TRBJ2-1	NA	TRBV6-1	TGTGCCAGCAGTGCTACTACAGGGTTTAGAGGAAATGAGCAGTTCTTC	CASSATTGFRGNEQFF
NA	TRBJ2-1	NA	TRBV27	TGTGCCAGCAGACTAGGCTATGAGCAGTTCTTC	CASRLGYEQFF
NA	TRBJ2-1	NA	TRBV14	TGTGCCAGCAGCCAAGTGTGGGACCAGCAGTTCTTC	CASSQVWDQQFF
NA	TRBJ1-2	NA	TRBV7-9	TGTGCCAGCAGCACCGTCATGGGGGGGCCACGCTATGGCTACACCTTC	CASSTVMGGPRYGYTF
few	TRBJ2-7	NA	TRBV27	TGTGCCAGCCCCTTGGTGGGGGGTAGTTTCTACGAGCAGTACTTC	CASPLVGGSFYEQYF
NA	TRBJ2-7	NA	TRBV3-1/TRBV3-2	TGTGCCAGCAGCCAAACCCAACAGGGTGGGCAGTACTTC	CASSQTQQGGQYF
NA	TRBJ2-3	NA	TRBV27	TGTGCCAGCAGTTTAAACCCCAGGGGTCCATCGACAGATACGCAGTATTTT	CASSLNPRGPSTDTQYF
NA	TRBJ2-2	TRBD1	TRBV7-8	TGTGCCAGCAGCCCCCGGGACAGGGGATCCTCCGGGGAGCTGTTTTTT	CASSPRDRGSSGELFF
NA	TRBJ1-5	NA	TRBV18	TGTGCCAGCTCACCGGGCCCAAGGGATCAGCCCCAGCATTTT	CASSPGPRDQPQHF
NA	TRBJ2-3	TRBD1	TRBV6-4	TGTGCCAGCAGAACCGGGACAGGGACTACAGATACGCAGTATTTT	CASRTGTGTTDTQYF
NA	TRBJ2-5	NA	TRBV28	TGTGCCAGCAGACCCCCAGGGGACCAAGAGACCCAGTACTTC	CASRPPGDQETQYF
NA	TRBJ2-1	NA	TRBV27	TGTGCCAGCAGTCCCGGGATAACTGAGCAGTTCTTC	CASSPGITEQFF
NA	TRBJ2-2	NA	TRBV9	TGTGCCAGCAGCGCCCTTGGGCTGAACACCGGGGAGCTGTTTTTT	CASSALGLNTGELFF
once	TRBJ2-7	TRBD2	TRBV28	TGTGCCAGCAGTTCTAGACTAGCGGGGTACTACGAGCAGTACTTC	CASSSRLAGYYEQYF
NA	TRBJ2-1	TRBD1	TRBV9	TGTGCCAGCAGCCTTTCAGGGGGCGGAGGTGATGAGCAGTTCTTC	CASSLSGGGGDEQFF
NA	TRBJ2-2	NA	TRBV27	TGTGCCAGCAGTTTATCCCCATTCACAGGGATCACCGGGGAGCTGTTTTTT	CASSLSPFTGITGELFF
NA	TRBJ2-6	NA	TRBV3-1/TRBV3-2	TGTGCCAGCAGTCGCGCCGGGACACTCTCTGGGGCCAACGTCCTGACTTTC	CASSRAGTLSGANVLTF
NA	TRBJ1-2	NA	TRBV28	TGTGCCAGCAGTTTATCCTCTGCTAACTATGGCTACACCTTC	CASSLSSANYGYTF
NA	TRBJ2-5	NA	TRBV9	TGTGCCAGCAGCGTAGCTCCCTGGGGCGATGACCAAGAGACCCAGTACTTC	CASSVAPWGDDQETQYF
NA	TRBJ1-5	NA	TRBV2	TGTGCCAGCATGAAACAGGGCGGAGGCAATCAGCCCCAGCATTTT	CASMKQGGGNQPQHF
NA	TRBJ2-2	NA	TRBV12-1	TGTGCCAGCAGCTCCCACCGGGGGGGACCAGAAGCGAACACCGGGGAGCTGTTTTTT	CASSSHRGGPEANTGELFF
NA	TRBJ2-1	TRBD2	TRBV7-9	TGTGCCAGCAGCCGACTAGCGGGAGAGTACAATGAGCAGTTCTTC	CASSRLAGEYNEQFF
once	TRBJ2-7	NA	TRBV18	TGTGCCAGCTCACCACCGACGGGTCGATCGGACGAGCAGTACTTC	CASSPPTGRSDEQYF
once	TRBJ2-1	TRBD1	TRBV6-4	TGTGCCAGCAGTGACCAAGGACAGGGGGGGAATGAGCAGTTCTTC	CASSDQGQGGNEQFF
NA	TRBJ2-7	TRBD2	TRBV28	TGTGCCAGCAGTTTAGGGACTAGCGGGAGTCGCGAGCAGTACTTC	CASSLGTSGSREQYF
NA	TRBJ2-2	TRBD2	TRBV7-9	TGTGCCAGCAGCTTCTCGGCATCTCTGGGACTAGCGGGAATGGGGGAGCTGTTTTTT	CASSFSASLGLAGMGELFF